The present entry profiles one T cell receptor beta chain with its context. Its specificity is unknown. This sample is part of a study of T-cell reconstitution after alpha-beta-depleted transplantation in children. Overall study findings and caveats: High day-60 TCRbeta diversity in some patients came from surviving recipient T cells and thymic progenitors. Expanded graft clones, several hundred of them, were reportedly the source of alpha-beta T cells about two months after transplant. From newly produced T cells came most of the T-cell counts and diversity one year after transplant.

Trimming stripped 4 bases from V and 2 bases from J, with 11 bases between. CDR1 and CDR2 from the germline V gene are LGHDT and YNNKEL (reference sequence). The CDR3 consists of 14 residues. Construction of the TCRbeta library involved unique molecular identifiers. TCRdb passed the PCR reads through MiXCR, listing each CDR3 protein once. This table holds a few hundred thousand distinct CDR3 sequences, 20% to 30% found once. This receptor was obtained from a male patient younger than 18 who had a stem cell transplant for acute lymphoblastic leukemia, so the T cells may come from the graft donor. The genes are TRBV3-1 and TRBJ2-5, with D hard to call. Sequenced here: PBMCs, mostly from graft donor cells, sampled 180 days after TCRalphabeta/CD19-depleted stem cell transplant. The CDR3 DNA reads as TGTGCCAGCAGCCGGGCCGCTCTACAAGAGACCCAGTACTTC. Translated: CASSRAALQETQYF.